Listed below are T cell receptor beta chains from one sample, sequenced in a study of T-cell memory formation after mild COVID-19. TCRdb itself ran the 5' RACE reads through MiXCR, one entry per CDR3 protein. The sample contains under 550,000 distinct CDR3 sequences, roughly 18% of which appear only once. The sequenced sample was PBMCs or a T cell subset sorted from them (not recorded which). These receptor sequences come from a young man who had mild COVID-19 (a few samples of this study predate the infection). Cell type and time point are not known. The CDR3 runs from the conserved cysteine through the conserved F or W. The D gene is left open where the match is weak. The size field is filled for only some rows; it gives once, few, many or a size class.

J,size,V,D,CDR3,DNA
TRBJ2-7,-,TRBV27,-,CASSLSIQGLYEQYF,TGTGCCAGCAGTTTATCGATTCAGGGTCTCTACGAGCAGTACTTC
TRBJ2-5,-,TRBV5-6,-,CASSLSDIGQETQYF,TGTGCCAGCAGCTTGAGTGATATTGGGCAAGAGACCCAGTACTTC
TRBJ2-5,-,TRBV5-1,-,CASSLGSRGQETQYF,TGCGCCAGCAGCTTGGGGTCAAGAGGGCAAGAGACCCAGTACTTC
TRBJ2-1,-,TRBV6-5,-,CASSYSQYNEQFF,TGTGCCAGCAGTTACTCTCAGTACAATGAGCAGTTCTTC
TRBJ2-7,many,TRBV9,-,CASSVGAGGTYEQYF,TGTGCCAGCAGCGTAGGAGCGGGCGGAACCTACGAGCAGTACTTC
TRBJ2-3,few,TRBV6-5,TRBD2,CASSTPRLAGRGDTQYF,TGTGCCAGCAGTACCCCTAGACTAGCGGGGCGGGGAGATACGCAGTATTTT
TRBJ2-3,-,TRBV5-1,TRBD2,CASSPRLGTSGTDTQYF,TGCGCCAGCAGCCCACGATTGGGGACTAGCGGCACAGATACGCAGTATTTT
TRBJ2-1,-,TRBV4-2,TRBD1,CASSHQGASYNEQFF,TGTGCCAGCAGCCACCAGGGGGCGAGCTACAATGAGCAGTTCTTC
TRBJ1-2,few,TRBV24-1,-,CATSDFAGGGGYTF,TGTGCCACCAGTGATTTCGCAGGCGGTGGTGGCTACACCTTC
TRBJ1-2,-,TRBV6-5,-,CASSPSGSGTGYTF,TGTGCCAGCAGCCCCAGCGGTTCAGGGACGGGCTACACCTTC
TRBJ1-1,-,TRBV20-1,-,CSARDWGVPEAFF,TGCAGTGCTAGAGATTGGGGGGTCCCTGAAGCTTTCTTT
TRBJ2-3,-,TRBV5-6,-,CASSSIIQGLGTDTQYF,TGTGCCAGCAGCTCCATAATACAGGGACTCGGAACAGATACGCAGTATTTT
TRBJ2-3,-,TRBV14,TRBD1,CASSRRQGATDTQYF,TGTGCCAGCAGCCGCCGACAGGGCGCCACAGATACGCAGTATTTT
TRBJ2-1,few,TRBV20-1,-,CSASILAPGDEQFF,TGCAGTGCCAGCATACTGGCCCCTGGGGATGAGCAGTTCTTC
TRBJ2-5,-,TRBV28,-,CASSLPREFEVETQYF,TGTGCCAGCAGTTTACCCAGGGAATTCGAGGTGGAGACCCAGTACTTC
TRBJ2-4,-,TRBV6-1,TRBD1,CASSEGRTGGYLAKNIQYF,TGTGCCAGCAGTGAAGGAAGGACAGGGGGCTACTTAGCCAAAAACATTCAGTACTTC
TRBJ2-2,few,TRBV5-6,TRBD1,CASSVIRDRDVTGELFF,TGTGCCAGCAGCGTAATCCGGGACAGGGATGTCACCGGGGAGCTGTTTTTT
TRBJ2-7,-,TRBV4-1,-,CASSQELVFSRGIYEQYF,TGCGCCAGCAGCCAAGAACTGGTCTTTTCGAGGGGGATCTACGAGCAGTACTTC
TRBJ2-5,few,TRBV23-1,-,CASQGKRGCETQYF,TGCGCCAGCCAGGGAAAAAGGGGGTGCGAGACCCAGTACTTC
TRBJ1-2,-,TRBV6-6,-,CASKGPSMGYGYTF,TGTGCCAGCAAAGGTCCGTCGATGGGCTATGGCTACACCTTC
TRBJ1-2,-,TRBV9,TRBD1,CASSVDRGGNYGYTF,TGTGCCAGCAGCGTAGACAGGGGAGGGAACTATGGCTACACCTTC
TRBJ1-1,-,TRBV7-9,-,CASSPPGTSNTEAFF,TGTGCCAGCAGCCCGCCCGGGACATCGAACACTGAAGCTTTCTTT
TRBJ2-3,-,TRBV6-4,-,CASSEFAGGTDTQYF,TGTGCCAGCAGTGAGTTTGCAGGGGGCACAGATACGCAGTATTTT
TRBJ2-2,-,TRBV29-1,TRBD1,CSVGDRGLVGELFF,TGCAGCGTGGGGGACAGGGGGTTGGTAGGGGAGCTGTTTTTT
TRBJ2-2,many,TRBV11-2,-,CASSLLGGGTGELFF,TGTGCCAGCAGCTTATTAGGGGGAGGGACCGGGGAGCTGTTTTTT
TRBJ2-7,-,TRBV4-1,-,CASSQLEATVTSYEQYF,TGCGCCAGCAGCCAACTAGAAGCGACAGTTACTAGCTACGAGCAGTACTTC
TRBJ1-6,few,TRBV9,TRBD1,CASSHPRSGGNSPLHF,TGTGCCAGCAGCCACCCTAGGTCAGGGGGTAATTCACCCCTCCACTTT